A selection of T cell receptor beta chains follows, all from one sample in a study of blood T cells in healthy people across ages. In TCRdb, the 5' RACE reads were re-called with MiXCR into one record per CDR3 protein. The sample shows more than 650,000 distinct CDR3 sequences, 50% to 65% of them seen only once. Sample: blood. These TCRs come from a man of 80 years or more in good health. Both conserved end residues are part of each CDR3. Fields, in order: V gene, D gene, J gene, clone size, CDR3 DNA, CDR3 protein. The D gene is left open where the match is weak. Size is omitted from some rows. Given values are once, few, many or a class for expanded clones.

V gene: TRBV11-3; D gene: TRBD2; J gene: TRBJ2-7; clone size: -; CDR3 DNA: TGTGCCAGCAGCTTAGATGGGGGGGACTCCTACGAGCAGTACTTC; CDR3 protein: CASSLDGGDSYEQYF
V gene: TRBV28; D gene: -; J gene: TRBJ2-5; clone size: -; CDR3 DNA: TGTGCCAGCAGTTTACCGGACCTCCAAGAGACCCAGTACTTC; CDR3 protein: CASSLPDLQETQYF
V gene: TRBV20-1; D gene: -; J gene: TRBJ2-1; clone size: few; CDR3 DNA: TGCAGTGCTAGATATACCTCCTACAATGAGCAGTTCTTC; CDR3 protein: CSARYTSYNEQFF
V gene: TRBV11-2; D gene: -; J gene: TRBJ2-7; clone size: -; CDR3 DNA: TGTGCCAGCAGCTTCGGTCTATCAGGCTCCTACGAGCAGTACTTC; CDR3 protein: CASSFGLSGSYEQYF
V gene: TRBV20-1; D gene: -; J gene: TRBJ1-5; clone size: few; CDR3 DNA: TGCAGTGCTAGAGATATCTCAGGGGCAAATCAGCCCCAGCATTTT; CDR3 protein: CSARDISGANQPQHF
V gene: TRBV3-1; D gene: TRBD1; J gene: TRBJ1-1; clone size: -; CDR3 DNA: TGTGCCAGCAGCCAACGGGACAGTAGAGCTTTCTTT; CDR3 protein: CASSQRDSRAFF
V gene: TRBV10-2; D gene: -; J gene: TRBJ2-2; clone size: -; CDR3 DNA: TGCGCCAGCAGTGACCGGCTAGCGAACACCGGGGAGCTGTTTTTT; CDR3 protein: CASSDRLANTGELFF
V gene: TRBV20-1; D gene: -; J gene: TRBJ2-5; clone size: few; CDR3 DNA: TGCAGTGCCCCTCGGGGGCGGGAGACCCAGTACTTC; CDR3 protein: CSAPRGRETQYF
V gene: TRBV10-3; D gene: -; J gene: TRBJ2-3; clone size: few; CDR3 DNA: TGTGCCATCAGCCCTATTGGACAGCGTAGCACAGATACGCAGTATTTT; CDR3 protein: CAISPIGQRSTDTQYF
V gene: TRBV27; D gene: -; J gene: TRBJ2-1; clone size: few; CDR3 DNA: TGTGCCAGCAGAGTCCGCAATGAGCAGTTCTTC; CDR3 protein: CASRVRNEQFF
V gene: TRBV6-5; D gene: -; J gene: TRBJ2-6; clone size: few; CDR3 DNA: TGTGCCAGCAGTGAACAGGTCTCTGGGGCCAACGTCCTGACTTTC; CDR3 protein: CASSEQVSGANVLTF
V gene: TRBV7-2; D gene: -; J gene: TRBJ1-2; clone size: -; CDR3 DNA: TGTGCCAGCAGCTTAATTGTGGGGGCTGAGGGCTACACCTTC; CDR3 protein: CASSLIVGAEGYTF
V gene: TRBV7-8; D gene: TRBD2; J gene: TRBJ2-7; clone size: -; CDR3 DNA: TGTGCCAGCAGCTTACCCGGGACTAGCGGGAGGAGCGAGCAGTACTTC; CDR3 protein: CASSLPGTSGRSEQYF
V gene: TRBV24-1; D gene: -; J gene: TRBJ2-1; clone size: -; CDR3 DNA: TGTACCACCAGTCCGGGACGAAAATACAATGAGCAGTTCTTC; CDR3 protein: CTTSPGRKYNEQFF
V gene: TRBV20-1; D gene: -; J gene: TRBJ2-3; clone size: -; CDR3 DNA: TGCAGTGCTAGAACCGGGACACACGGCACAGATACGCAGTATTTT; CDR3 protein: CSARTGTHGTDTQYF
V gene: TRBV5-1; D gene: TRBD1; J gene: TRBJ2-1; clone size: few; CDR3 DNA: TGCGCCAGCACCCGGACAGGCCGGAGGCAAAGCTCCTACAATGAGCAGTTCTTC; CDR3 protein: CASTRTGRRQSSYNEQFF
V gene: TRBV7-2; D gene: TRBD1; J gene: TRBJ2-3; clone size: -; CDR3 DNA: TGTGCCAGCAGCTCTCGACAGGGGGGGGAGCACAGATACGCGTATTTT; CDR3 protein: CASSSRQGGEHRYAYF
V gene: TRBV6-1; D gene: TRBD1; J gene: TRBJ2-1; clone size: few; CDR3 DNA: TGTGCCAGCATGCGGACAGGGGCGTATGGTGAGCAGTTCTTC; CDR3 protein: CASMRTGAYGEQFF
V gene: TRBV20-1; D gene: -; J gene: TRBJ2-7; clone size: -; CDR3 DNA: TGCAGTGCCCAACGGGAAGTCGGCGAGCAGTACTTC; CDR3 protein: CSAQREVGEQYF
V gene: TRBV25-1; D gene: -; J gene: TRBJ2-7; clone size: -; CDR3 DNA: TGTGCCAGCAGTGACCGCCAGGGGGGTCTCTACGAGCAGTACTTC; CDR3 protein: CASSDRQGGLYEQYF
V gene: TRBV6-1; D gene: -; J gene: TRBJ1-2; clone size: -; CDR3 DNA: TGTGCGAACCGGGACATTAACTATGGCTACACCTTC; CDR3 protein: CANRDINYGYTF
V gene: TRBV5-1; D gene: TRBD1; J gene: TRBJ2-7; clone size: -; CDR3 DNA: TGCGCCAGCAGTCCGACAGGGGTTGTGGCCTACGAGCAGTACTTC; CDR3 protein: CASSPTGVVAYEQYF
V gene: TRBV10-3; D gene: TRBD2; J gene: TRBJ2-7; clone size: many; CDR3 DNA: TGTGCCATCAGTGAGGGGACTAGCGGCTACGAGCAGTACTTC; CDR3 protein: CAISEGTSGYEQYF
V gene: TRBV12-3/TRBV12-4; D gene: -; J gene: TRBJ2-7; clone size: -; CDR3 DNA: TGTGCCAGCAGTTTAGCGGGAGCGTACAATGAGCAGTACTTC; CDR3 protein: CASSLAGAYNEQYF
V gene: TRBV6-1; D gene: -; J gene: TRBJ2-7; clone size: -; CDR3 DNA: TGTGCCAGCACCAAGGGCAGTTCCTACGAGCAGTACTTC; CDR3 protein: CASTKGSSYEQYF
V gene: TRBV7-9; D gene: -; J gene: TRBJ2-7; clone size: -; CDR3 DNA: TGTGCCAGCAGCTTATGGGGCGGGGCCTCGGGCGAGCAGTACTTC; CDR3 protein: CASSLWGGASGEQYF
V gene: TRBV7-8; D gene: -; J gene: TRBJ2-1; clone size: once; CDR3 DNA: TGTGCCAGCAGCTCCGGAGGGGGACCCTACAATGAGCAGTTCTTC; CDR3 protein: CASSSGGGPYNEQFF
V gene: TRBV6-1; D gene: TRBD1; J gene: TRBJ1-5; clone size: -; CDR3 DNA: TGTGCCAGCTCCCCCGCAGGGGGGAGCAATCAGCCCCAGCATTTT; CDR3 protein: CASSPAGGSNQPQHF
V gene: TRBV20-1; D gene: -; J gene: TRBJ2-6; clone size: -; CDR3 DNA: TGCAGTGCTAGAGATCTTTCAGGGGGGATTTCTGGGGCCAACGTCCTGACTTTC; CDR3 protein: CSARDLSGGISGANVLTF
V gene: TRBV7-2; D gene: TRBD2; J gene: TRBJ2-6; clone size: -; CDR3 DNA: TGTGCCAGCAGCCCGGGAGGCAGGAGATACTCTGGGGCCAACGTCCTGACTTTC; CDR3 protein: CASSPGGRRYSGANVLTF
V gene: TRBV7-9; D gene: -; J gene: TRBJ1-4; clone size: -; CDR3 DNA: TGTGCCAGCAGCGGTTGGACAGTTGGCACTAATGAAAAACTGTTTTTT; CDR3 protein: CASSGWTVGTNEKLFF
V gene: TRBV20-1; D gene: -; J gene: TRBJ2-7; clone size: -; CDR3 DNA: TGCAGTGCTCCCAGACGGGGAGGAACCTACGAGCAGTACTTC; CDR3 protein: CSAPRRGGTYEQYF
V gene: TRBV28; D gene: -; J gene: TRBJ2-1; clone size: -; CDR3 DNA: TGTGTGGTAGCGAGTAACAATGAGCAGTTCTTC; CDR3 protein: CVVASNNEQFF
V gene: TRBV21-1; D gene: -; J gene: TRBJ2-3; clone size: -; CDR3 DNA: TGTGCCAGCAGCCCTCACGACGGGAGAGGGAGATACGCGTATTTT; CDR3 protein: CASSPHDGRGRYAYF
V gene: TRBV5-1; D gene: TRBD2; J gene: TRBJ2-6; clone size: once; CDR3 DNA: TGCGCCAGCAGCGGGACTAGCGGGAGTGTATCTGGGGCCAACGTCCTGACTTTC; CDR3 protein: CASSGTSGSVSGANVLTF
V gene: TRBV10-3; D gene: TRBD2; J gene: TRBJ2-1; clone size: few; CDR3 DNA: TGTGCCATCAGTGAGGGGCTAGCGGGAGGCCCCTACAATGAGCAGTTCTTC; CDR3 protein: CAISEGLAGGPYNEQFF
V gene: TRBV3-1; D gene: TRBD2; J gene: TRBJ2-7; clone size: few; CDR3 DNA: TGTGCCAGCAGCCCACTAGCGGGATACGAGCAGTACTTC; CDR3 protein: CASSPLAGYEQYF